This TCR beta chain was identified during a study of blood T cell repertoires in COVID-19. From germline, CDR1 is SGHVS and CDR2 FQNEAQ. V gave up 6 bases and J gave up 2 bases; unmatched junction bases: 9. This CDR3 region has 15 residues. Libraries were prepared by immunoSEQ multiplex PCR; TCRdb keeps only in-frame clonotypes and omits some of them. The repertoire includes under 130,000 clones, 80% to 90% of them detected once, and under 2.5% sits in the top ten. This sequence originates from a human donor in a cohort sampled during active COVID-19. Sequenced sample: peripheral blood. The V call is TRBV7-8, the J call TRBJ2-5; 7 nucleotides match TRBD2. The CDR3: CASSFSGGEQETQYF. Written as DNA, the CDR3 is TGTGCCAGCAGTTTTAGTGGGGGGGAACAAGAGACCCAGTACTTC. The full variable domain, its missing parts supplied by reference TRBV7-8 and TRBJ2-5, is GAGVSQSPRYKVAKRGQDVALRCDPISGHVSLFWYQQALGQGPEFLTYFQNEAQLDKSGLPSDRFFAERPEGSVSTLKIQRTQQEDSAVYLCASSFSGGEQETQYFGPGTRLLVL.